The source of this T cell receptor (beta chain) is a study of T cell repertoires in cytomegalovirus infection. Study as a whole: Signatures in public TCR beta sequences pointed to both CMV infection and matching HLA type.

A word on this clonotype: The antigen is not known.

TCRdb called the reads again in MiXCR, with one record for every CDR3 protein. The sample has 350,000 to 400,000 distinct CDR3 sequences, around a third seen once. V was cut by 0 bases and J by 0 bases, with 10 bases left in between. Germline values: CDR1 SGDLS, CDR2 YYNGEE. The CDR3 runs to 15 residues. Sequenced material: cultured PBMCs, taken from culture after CMV antigen stimulation. This TCR was sampled from a human donor in good health (CMV status not recorded). Some clones in this sample may be carry-over from other donors' samples. The gene calls are TRBV9 and TRBJ2-7, with unresolved D. The CDR3 DNA sequence: TGTGCCAGCAGCGTAGGCACTATCAGCTCCTACGAGCAGTACTTC. It translates to CASSVGTISSYEQYF.